Listed here are 7 T cell receptor beta chains from one sample, sequenced in a study of blood T cell repertoires in COVID-19. Here immunoSEQ multiplex PCR was the method, and the copy in TCRdb shows in-frame clones only, minus some. The sample carries some 220,000 clones, 80% to 85% recorded once. The sample taken for sequencing was peripheral blood. These receptors came from a woman in her 70s with COVID-19, enrolled during active disease.

The chain is built from TRBV6-4 and TRBJ2-4, with D perhaps matching TRBD2 (5 bases). Trimming pared 3 bases from V and 0 bases from J, leaving 15 bases between. CDR1 MRHNA and CDR2 SNTAGT come from the germline V gene. The CDR3 has 17 amino acids. CDR3 residues: CASSEEPAGLAKNIQYF. The CDR3 DNA follows: TGTGCCAGCAGTGAAGAACCGGCGGGTCTAGCCAAAAACATTCAGTACTTC.

J is TRBJ1-1 and V is TRBV6-5; D gene unclear. The CDR3 has 14 amino acids. Deletions cut 7 bases from V and 1 base from J, with 13 bases between. Germline CDR1 MNHEY, CDR2 SVGAGI. The CDR3 coding sequence is TGTGCCAGCACCTCGGGGTTCCCGAACACTGAAGCTTTCTTT. It codes for CASTSGFPNTEAFF.

V usage is TRBV7-9 and J usage is TRBJ2-2, with 10 bases identical to TRBD2. The V gene end was trimmed by 5 bases and the J gene end by 4 bases; junction bases not matched to a gene: 4. The CDR3 extends over 15 amino acids. Germline assignment: CDR1 SEHNR and CDR2 FQNEAQ (reference sequence). As DNA, the CDR3 is TGTGCCAGCAGCCCACTAGCGGGACCCACCGGGGAGCTGTTTTTT. Protein: CASSPLAGPTGELFF.

This clone was counted only a few times. CDR3 protein: CASSLRDYGYEQYF. The CDR3 DNA reads TGTGCCAGCAGCTTAAGGGACTATGGGTACGAGCAGTACTTC. This rearrangement joins TRBV7-8 to TRBJ2-7; TRBD2 matches at 7 bases. The CDR3 sequence is 14 residues long. CDR1 and CDR2 (germline): SGHVS, FQNEAQ. The ends lost 2 bases at V and 4 bases at J; junction bases unmatched: 5. Using reference TRBV7-8 and TRBJ2-7 for the parts outside the CDR3, the full variable domain is GAGVSQSPRYKVAKRGQDVALRCDPISGHVSLFWYQQALGQGPEFLTYFQNEAQLDKSGLPSDRFFAERPEGSVSTLKIQRTQQEDSAVYLCASSLRDYGYEQYFGPGTRLTVT.

This clone has just one count. The chain combines TRBV5-1 with TRBJ2-7; 11 bases agree with TRBD2. Germline assignment: CDR1 SGHRS and CDR2 YFSETQ. Trimming cost V 6 bases and J 2 bases; bases outside gene matches: 13. The CDR3 spans 17 residues. DNA for the CDR3: TGCGCCAGCAACCTCGGGACTAGCGGATTTTCAACCTACGAGCAGTACTTC. As protein: CASNLGTSGFSTYEQYF.

CDR3 nucleotide sequence: TGTGCCAGCAGTCCGGGGCCCGGACAGGGTAATGAAAAACTGTTTTTT. Its protein product is CASSPGPGQGNEKLFF. The J gene is TRBJ1-4, the V gene TRBV28; 8 nucleotides match TRBD1. Germline V gene data show CDR1 as MDHEN and CDR2 as SYDVKM. The CDR3 has 16 amino acids. J lost 4 bases, V lost 5 bases, and 9 bases had no gene match.

Comment on this clone: Distinct nucleotide sequences in the sample also encode this CDR3. V is TRBV5-1 and J is TRBJ2-3; no clear D. The CDR3 runs 12 residues. Looked up from germline, CDR1 is SGHRS and CDR2 is YFSETQ. V was pared by 3 bases and J by 1 base, with 3 bases between. The CDR3 DNA sequence: TGCGCCAGCAGCTCCGGCACAGATACGCAGTATTTT. Amino acids: CASSSGTDTQYF.